Listed below are T cell receptor beta chains from one sample, sequenced in a study of shared clonotypes between healthy human individuals. Clones were read by immunoSEQ multiplex PCR, and TCRdb kept only the in-frame ones, dropping some. Seen here are 1,500,000 or so clones, approximately 98.5% observed once, and the top ten hold about 0.35%. The sequenced sample consisted of naive CD4+ T cells sorted from blood. The receptor set was obtained from a man aged 25 to 40 in good health. The CDR3 runs from the conserved cysteine through the conserved F or W. A D gene is named only where the DNA matches it firmly. Clone size is given for some rows only: seen once, a few or many times, or a class if the clone is expanded.

j_gene | d_gene | abundance | v_gene | CDR3aa | CDR3nt
TRBJ1-1 | NA | NA | TRBV5-1 | CASIFDTALPNTEAFF | TGCGCCAGCATCTTCGACACAGCACTACCGAACACTGAAGCTTTCTTT
TRBJ2-2 | NA | NA | TRBV5-4 | CASSASALRELFF | TGTGCCAGCAGCGCTTCAGCGTTAAGGGAGCTGTTTTTT
TRBJ2-7 | NA | NA | TRBV5-4 | CASSLLGDYEQYF | TGTGCCAGCAGCTTGCTAGGGGACTACGAGCAGTACTTC
TRBJ2-5 | TRBD1 | once | TRBV10-1 | CASKRDRVETQYF | TGCGCCAGCAAGAGGGACAGGGTAGAGACCCAGTACTTC
TRBJ2-2 | NA | NA | TRBV19 | CASALRTGELFF | TGTGCCAGTGCCTTGCGGACCGGGGAGCTGTTTTTT
TRBJ2-1 | NA | NA | TRBV5-1 | CASSFRPGSYNEQFF | TGCGCCAGCAGCTTCCGGCCGGGCTCCTACAATGAGCAGTTCTTC
TRBJ2-2 | NA | NA | TRBV19 | CASSIPGAVARPGELFF | TGTGCCAGTAGTATCCCAGGGGCGGTGGCTCGTCCCGGGGAGCTGTTTTTT
TRBJ2-1 | TRBD1 | NA | TRBV19 | CASSIRPTGGANNEQFF | TGTGCCAGTAGTATAAGGCCCACAGGGGGCGCCAACAATGAGCAGTTCTTC
TRBJ1-4 | TRBD1 | NA | TRBV6-1 | CASSPQGPFNEKLFF | TGTGCCAGCAGTCCACAGGGGCCCTTTAATGAAAAACTGTTTTTT
TRBJ2-4 | TRBD1 | NA | TRBV7-8 | CASSAGGINIQYF | TGTGCCAGCAGTGCAGGGGGCATAAACATTCAGTACTTC
TRBJ1-5 | NA | once | TRBV28 | CAGFGGNQPQHF | TGTGCCGGCTTCGGGGGAAATCAGCCCCAGCATTTT
TRBJ2-3 | NA | NA | TRBV29-1 | CSVDEGTDTQYF | TGCAGCGTTGATGAAGGGACAGATACGCAGTATTTT
TRBJ2-2 | NA | NA | TRBV11-3 | CASSRTGTGELFF | TGTGCCAGCAGCCGGACCGGCACCGGGGAGCTGTTTTTT
TRBJ2-5 | NA | NA | TRBV28 | CASSSSVYQETQYF | TGTGCCAGCAGTTCATCAGTGTACCAAGAGACCCAGTACTTC
TRBJ2-7 | NA | NA | TRBV5-1 | CASSLDPSFRGGQGTIGLPYEQYF | TGCGCCAGCAGCTTGGACCCCTCGTTCCGGGGGGGACAGGGAACGATAGGCCTACCCTACGAGCAGTACTTC
TRBJ1-4 | NA | NA | TRBV7-9 | CASSLVGPVEKLFF | TGTGCCAGCAGCTTAGTGGGGCCGGTTGAAAAACTGTTTTTT
TRBJ2-1 | NA | NA | TRBV7-8 | CASSLKFSLSRGAYNEQFF | TGTGCCAGCAGCTTAAAATTCTCTCTCTCGAGGGGGGCCTACAATGAGCAGTTCTTC
TRBJ1-5 | TRBD1 | NA | TRBV6-6 | CASRGQDQPQHF | TGTGCCAGCAGGGGACAGGATCAGCCCCAGCATTTT
TRBJ1-4 | NA | NA | TRBV5-1 | CASRVATNEKLFF | TGCGCCAGCAGGGTTGCAACTAATGAAAAACTGTTTTTT
TRBJ2-5 | NA | NA | TRBV27 | CASSLSRWGTQYF | TGTGCCAGCAGTTTATCGCGATGGGGGACCCAGTACTTC
TRBJ2-2 | NA | NA | TRBV5-5 | CASSLGQSNTGELFF | TGTGCCAGCAGCTTAGGGCAGTCGAACACCGGGGAGCTGTTTTTT
TRBJ2-7 | NA | once | TRBV11-3 | CASSLSGASYEQYF | TGTGCCAGCAGCTTGTCCGGGGCCTCCTACGAGCAGTACTTC
TRBJ2-3 | TRBD2 | NA | TRBV28 | CASSFAGAGTDTQYF | TGTGCCAGCAGTTTTGCGGGAGCGGGCACAGATACGCAGTATTTT
TRBJ2-7 | TRBD1 | NA | TRBV4-1 | CASSRTGGYYEQYF | TGCGCCAGCAGCCGGACAGGGGGTTATTACGAGCAGTACTTC
TRBJ2-2 | NA | once | TRBV7-8 | CASSLFSGELFF | TGTGCCAGCAGCTTATTCTCCGGGGAGCTGTTTTTT
TRBJ2-5 | NA | NA | TRBV7-8 | CASSLARTPKETQYF | TGTGCCAGCAGCTTAGCGCGAACTCCGAAAGAGACCCAGTACTTC
TRBJ2-1 | NA | NA | TRBV11-2 | CASSSAVRVTEQFF | TGTGCCAGCAGTTCAGCCGTTCGAGTGACGGAGCAGTTCTTC
TRBJ2-7 | TRBD2 | NA | TRBV14 | CASSRLAGAYEQYF | TGTGCCAGCAGCCGGCTAGCGGGAGCCTACGAGCAGTACTTC
TRBJ1-5 | NA | NA | TRBV6-5 | CASSTSEQPQHF | TGTGCCAGCAGCACCTCCGAACAGCCCCAGCATTTT
TRBJ1-1 | NA | NA | TRBV30 | CAWIFRGLNTEAFF | TGTGCCTGGATTTTCCGGGGTCTAAACACTGAAGCTTTCTTT
TRBJ2-3 | NA | NA | TRBV6-5 | CASSYSAFESGDTQYF | TGTGCCAGCAGTTACTCAGCGTTTGAAAGCGGAGATACGCAGTATTTT
TRBJ2-7 | TRBD2 | NA | TRBV4-3 | CASSQELAGFYEQYF | TGCGCCAGCAGCCAAGAACTAGCGGGATTCTACGAGCAGTACTTC
TRBJ2-7 | NA | NA | TRBV5-1 | CASSLNRDSYEQYF | TGCGCCAGCAGCTTGAACAGGGACTCCTACGAGCAGTACTTC
TRBJ2-5 | TRBD2 | NA | TRBV5-1 | CASSPGLAGVQETQYF | TGCGCCAGCAGCCCGGGACTAGCGGGCGTACAAGAGACCCAGTACTTC
TRBJ1-1 | NA | NA | TRBV28 | CASSLWPGVNTEAFF | TGTGCCAGCAGTTTATGGCCGGGGGTAAACACTGAAGCTTTCTTT
TRBJ1-1 | NA | NA | TRBV9 | CASSVVPSTTNTEAFF | TGTGCCAGCAGCGTAGTTCCCTCGACAACGAACACTGAAGCTTTCTTT
TRBJ2-7 | NA | NA | TRBV30 | CAWRAATYEQYF | TGTGCCTGGAGGGCAGCTACGTACGAGCAGTACTTC
TRBJ1-2 | TRBD1 | NA | TRBV7-6 | CASSQPGTGAGYTF | TGTGCCAGCAGCCAGCCCGGGACAGGGGCTGGCTACACCTTC
TRBJ2-1 | NA | NA | TRBV6-1 | CASSVQGPSGGAEQFF | TGTGCCAGCAGTGTACAGGGTCCCTCCGGCGGGGCCGAGCAGTTCTTC
TRBJ1-5 | NA | NA | TRBV2 | CASSVVSNQPQHF | TGTGCCAGCAGTGTGGTCAGCAATCAGCCCCAGCATTTT
TRBJ1-2 | NA | NA | TRBV30 | CAWNSGDWGYTF | TGTGCCTGGAACAGTGGGGATTGGGGCTACACCTTC
TRBJ2-1 | TRBD2 | NA | TRBV14 | CASNRPGLADRYNEQFF | TGTGCCAGCAACCGGCCGGGACTAGCGGATCGATACAATGAGCAGTTCTTC
TRBJ2-3 | NA | NA | TRBV4-2 | CASSFPKPSTDTQYF | TGTGCCAGCAGCTTTCCAAAACCTAGCACAGATACGCAGTATTTT
TRBJ2-5 | NA | NA | TRBV29-1 | CSARPGGDETQYF | TGCAGCGCCAGGCCGGGTGGAGATGAGACCCAGTACTTC
TRBJ1-2 | NA | NA | TRBV2 | CASSSDSLYGYTF | TGTGCCAGCAGTTCGGACAGCCTCTATGGCTACACCTTC
TRBJ2-7 | NA | NA | TRBV29-1 | CSVGIPAYEQYF | TGCAGCGTTGGGATCCCAGCCTACGAGCAGTACTTC
TRBJ2-7 | TRBD1 | NA | TRBV5-1 | CASSQDRAKYEQYF | TGCGCCAGCAGCCAGGACAGGGCGAAATACGAGCAGTACTTC
TRBJ2-3 | TRBD1 | NA | TRBV4-3 | CASSVQGADTQYF | TGCGCCAGCAGCGTCCAGGGGGCAGATACGCAGTATTTT
TRBJ1-1 | NA | NA | TRBV29-1 | CSGGQGTNTEAFF | TGCAGTGGGGGGCAGGGGACGAACACTGAAGCTTTCTTT
TRBJ2-1 | TRBD2 | NA | TRBV14 | CASSTGLAVYNEQFF | TGTGCCAGCAGCACGGGACTAGCGGTTTACAATGAGCAGTTCTTC
TRBJ2-7 | NA | NA | TRBV5-1 | CASSLAPRSGRLEQYF | TGCGCCAGCAGCTTGGCGCCTAGGTCGGGCAGGCTCGAGCAGTACTTC
TRBJ2-1 | NA | NA | TRBV7-2 | CASRTPGRLVDEQFF | TGTGCCAGCAGGACTCCGGGACGTTTGGTTGATGAGCAGTTCTTC
TRBJ2-2 | NA | NA | TRBV7-3 | CASSLTPGELFF | TGTGCCAGCAGCTTAACCCCTGGGGAGCTGTTTTTT
TRBJ2-7 | TRBD1 | NA | TRBV20-1 | CRGQGAYEQYF | TGCAGAGGACAGGGGGCCTACGAGCAGTACTTC
TRBJ2-7 | TRBD1 | NA | TRBV11-2 | CASRSPGTGSYYEQYF | TGTGCCAGCAGGAGTCCCGGGACAGGTTCGTACTACGAGCAGTACTTC
TRBJ2-4 | NA | NA | TRBV2 | CASSEGRGNIQYF | TGTGCCAGCAGTGAAGGGCGCGGGAACATTCAGTACTTC
TRBJ2-1 | NA | NA | TRBV18 | CASSPPSSYNEQFF | TGTGCCAGCTCACCACCGAGCTCCTACAATGAGCAGTTCTTC
TRBJ2-5 | NA | NA | TRBV6-5 | CASRRDTAETQYF | TGTGCCAGCAGGCGGGACACCGCCGAGACCCAGTACTTC
TRBJ2-5 | NA | NA | TRBV10-3 | CAISEGTGETQYF | TGTGCCATCAGTGAAGGGACGGGAGAGACCCAGTACTTC